This T cell receptor (beta chain) is from a study of pediatric ulcerative colitis. Study-level background: Ulcerative colitis patients had pancolitis or left-sided colitis, with confirming histology.

Only in-frame clones appear in the TCRdb table, and some are missing; sequencing was by immunoSEQ multiplex PCR. The table has fewer than 20,000 clones, around 74% seen once. One to two pinch biopsies were taken from the rectum during colonoscopy. The germline V and J ends were trimmed by 2 bases and 2 bases, with 5 bases remaining between them. Germline CDR1 and CDR2: MNHEY and SVGAGI. The CDR3 has 13 residues. The sequence came from a boy under 18 with moderate ulcerative colitis. The chain links TRBV6-5 to TRBJ2-3, with D uncertain. The sequenced material came from gut tissue. The CDR3 region is CASSYDTTDTQYF. In DNA, the CDR3 is TGTGCCAGCAGTTACGATACCACAGATACGCAGTATTTT.